What follows are 5 T cell receptor beta chains derived from one specimen sequenced in a study of HIV-infected patients and healthy controls. The repertoire came from unfractionated whole blood and reflected all unsorted peripheral T cells. Reverse transcription used approximately 500 ng RNA and constant-region primers for alpha and beta. Alpha and beta chain libraries were made separately by chain-specific third strand synthesis with multiplexing indices. TCRdb called the 5' RACE reads again in MiXCR, with one record for every CDR3 protein. The profile shows 13,000 or so distinct CDR3 sequences, about 9.8% of them singletons. The sample comprised blood. The receptor set was obtained from an adult in good health.

This clonotype is labeled medium-sized. The V and J genes are TRBV6-1 and TRBJ2-1, with 10 bases fitting TRBD2. Germline V gene sequence: CDR1 MNHNS, CDR2 SASEGT. J was trimmed by 6 bases and V by 1 base; bases with no gene match: 6. This CDR3 region has 16 residues. The CDR3 nucleotides are TGTGCCAGCAGTGAAGAAGCGGGAGGGCCCGGCAATGAGCAGTTCTTC. It specifies CASSEEAGGPGNEQFF.

The rearrangement uses TRBV27 and TRBJ1-1; D call uncertain. Deletions cut 9 bases from V and 1 base from J, with 18 bases between. Germline-derived CDR1 and CDR2 are MNHEY and SMNVEV (reference sequence). CDR3 length equals 15 residues. CDR3 amino acids: CASRDLMGWNTEAFF. The DNA for the CDR3 is TGTGCCAGTCGGGATTTGATGGGATGGAACACTGAAGCTTTCTTT.

This clonotype is medium-sized (0.01 to 0.1%) by share. The chain carries TRBV28 and TRBJ2-7, with D possibly being TRBD1 (6 bases). This CDR3 contains 14 residues. Trimming took off 6 bases at V and 0 bases at J, with 12 bases between the two ends. CDR1 is MDHEN and CDR2 is SYDVKM in the germline V gene. Here the CDR3 reads CASRGQPSSYEQYF. The CDR3 nucleotides read TGTGCCAGCAGAGGACAGCCGTCCTCCTACGAGCAGTACTTC. Supplemented by reference TRBV28 and TRBJ2-7, the full variable domain reads DVKVTQSSRYLVKRTGEKVFLECVQDMDHENMFWYRQDPGLGLRLIYFSYDVKMKEKGDIPEGYSVSREKKERFSLILESASTNQTSMYLCASRGQPSSYEQYFGPGTRLTVT.

This clonotype was seen repeatedly, ten times or more. V gene TRBV30 combines with J gene TRBJ2-7; D is uncertain. Trimming shortened V by 7 bases and J by 7 bases, and 17 bases separated the two germline ends. CDR1 is GTSNPN, CDR2 SVGIG, per germline (reference sequence). This CDR3 is 12 amino acids long. Here the CDR3 DNA reads TGTGCCTCCAAGACCGATATTTGGGAGCAGTACTTC. This gives the protein CASKTDIWEQYF.

The chain joins TRBV12-3 or TRBV12-4 to TRBJ1-1, with 7 bases lining up with TRBD1. The CDR3 loop spans 15 amino acids. V shed 5 bases, J shed 5 bases, and the junction held 11 bases outside the gene matches. The CDR3 nucleotides read TGTGCCAGCAGTCCAACCCTGACAGGGAGGACTGAAGCTTTCTTT. The encoded protein is CASSPTLTGRTEAFF.